The next 24 T cell receptor beta chains were all read from a single sample in a study of shared clonotypes between healthy human individuals. The data were produced by immunoSEQ multiplex PCR, yet TCRdb's version contains in-frame clones alone and is incomplete. The sample holds some 2,000,000 clones, roughly 94% seen once. Sequenced: naive CD4+ T cells sorted from blood. Indicated subset: CD45RA+ positively selected. Receptors originate from a man between 18 and 29 years old in good health.

This chain links TRBV14 with TRBJ2-6; 8 bases line up with TRBD2. The CDR3 consists of 18 residues. Losses at the gene ends were 5 bases for V and 0 bases for J; bases not matched to a gene: 9. Germline CDR1 reads SGHDN; CDR2 reads FVKESK. CDR3 loop: CASSEFSGANSGANVLTF. The DNA of the CDR3 is TGTGCCAGCAGCGAATTTAGCGGGGCGAACTCTGGGGCCAACGTCCTGACTTTC.

The chain uses TRBV11-2 and TRBJ2-7, with D maybe TRBD1 (5 bases). The CDR3 is 14 amino acids. Trimming took off 1 base at V and 3 bases at J, with 10 bases between the two ends. CDR1 and CDR2 from the germline V gene are SGHAT and FQNNGV. The CDR3 region is CASSLAQGLYEQYF. CDR3 coding DNA: TGTGCCAGCAGCTTAGCCCAGGGCCTCTACGAGCAGTACTTC.

The V and J genes are TRBV5-4 and TRBJ2-6; no definite D call. V was clipped by 0 bases and J by 0 bases, with 10 bases between them. The length of the CDR3 is 17 residues. Germline CDR1 and CDR2: SGHNT and YYREEE (reference sequence). The CDR3 loop is CASSLGRSDSGANVLTF. CDR3 nucleotides: TGTGCCAGCAGCTTGGGTAGGTCCGACTCTGGGGCCAACGTCCTGACTTTC.

This clone has a single count. The chain has TRBV6-5 and TRBJ1-2; TRBD1 matches 10 bases. Trimming at V came to 6 bases and at J to 3 bases, leaving 4 bases not matched to a gene. CDR3 length: 14 residues. Germline CDR1 MNHEY, CDR2 SVGAGI. DNA for the CDR3: TGTGCCAGCAGCATGACAGGGGGCTACTATGGCTACACCTTC. Residues: CASSMTGGYYGYTF.

This chain uses TRBV10-1 with TRBJ1-1; unclear D gene. CDR1 and CDR2 from the germline V gene are WNHNN and SYGVQD (reference sequence). V lost 0 bases and J lost 5, with 10 bases in between. The CDR3 spans 14 residues. CDR3 sequence reads: CASSESILGTEAFF. In nucleotides, the CDR3 is TGCGCCAGCAGTGAGTCGATATTGGGAACTGAAGCTTTCTTT.

This chain uses TRBV18 with TRBJ2-2, with 11 bases identical to TRBD2. Germline lookup yields CDR1 KGHSH and CDR2 LQKENI. The CDR3 sequence is 17 residues long. The V segment lost 3 bases and the J segment 0 bases; nucleotides outside the gene matches: 3. The chain's CDR3 is CASSPASGGTNTGELFF. In DNA form, the CDR3 reads TGTGCCAGCTCACCGGCTAGCGGGGGGACGAACACCGGGGAGCTGTTTTTT.

The V and J genes are TRBV27 and TRBJ2-7; 8 nucleotides agree with TRBD1. Trimming cost V 3 bases and J 3 bases; bases outside gene matches: 10. Germline CDR1 and CDR2: MNHEY and SMNVEV (reference sequence). The length of the CDR3 is 16 residues. CDR3 loop: CASSLSGGVHYYEQYF. CDR3 DNA: TGTGCCAGCAGTTTGTCAGGGGGCGTCCACTACTACGAGCAGTACTTC.

The V and J genes are TRBV30 and TRBJ1-6; TRBD1 aligns across 7 bases. Per the germline V gene, CDR1 is GTSNPN and CDR2 is SVGIG (reference sequence). The CDR3 sequence is 14 residues long. V trimming: 6 bases; J trimming: 7 bases; junction bases outside the gene matches: 9. CDR3 sequence: CACIPGGQNSPLHF. Here the CDR3 DNA reads TGTGCCTGCATACCTGGGGGACAGAATTCACCCCTCCACTTT. Drawing the rest from reference TRBV30 and TRBJ1-6, the complete variable domain is SQTIHQWPATLVQPVGSPLSLECTVEGTSNPNLYWYRQAAGRGLQLLFYSVGIGQISSEVPQNLSASRPQDRQFILSSKKLLLSDSGFYLCACIPGGQNSPLHFGNGTRLTVT.

The count of this clone is one. V and J are TRBV28 and TRBJ1-5; D is uncertain. Germline V gene data show CDR1 as MDHEN and CDR2 as SYDVKM. The CDR3 length is 16 residues. Trimming left V 7 bases short and J 2 bases short, with 18 bases between. DNA of the CDR3: TGTGCCAGCAACATAGAGGGTAGAGAAGGCAATCAGCCCCAGCATTTT. Residues: CASNIEGREGNQPQHF.

This clone is a singleton in its sample. This chain connects TRBV30 to TRBJ2-7; D not resolved. This CDR3 has 14 amino acids. V was trimmed by 3 bases and J by 2 bases, leaving 14 bases between them. Germline V lookup: CDR1 GTSNPN, CDR2 SVGIG (reference sequence). CDR3: CAWSSLYVPYEQYF. For the CDR3, the DNA is TGTGCCTGGAGCTCACTATATGTCCCCTACGAGCAGTACTTC.

This sequence joins TRBV2 and TRBJ2-7, with D perhaps TRBD2 (6 bases). Trimming left V 10 bases short and J 6 bases short, with 19 bases between. CDR1 SNHLY and CDR2 FYNNEI come from the germline V gene. The CDR3 spans 13 residues. CDR3 sequence reads: CATWDWSLGEQYF. The CDR3 DNA reads as TGTGCCACATGGGACTGGAGCTTAGGCGAGCAGTACTTC.

Comments on this clone: Because the CDR3's place on the DNA is in doubt, the DNA is left out and the CDR3 is given as listed by TCRdb. The rearrangement uses TRBV28 and TRBJ1-2. The CDR3 comprises 13 residues, both ends counted. Looked up from germline, CDR1 is MDHEN and CDR2 is SYDVKM. The CDR3 region is CASSNPNVGVGTF.

The chain is built from TRBV9 and TRBJ2-3, with 9 nucleotides matching TRBD2. The CDR3 is 15 amino acids. V lost 0 bases, J lost 10 bases, and 9 bases stayed unmatched. Germline CDR1 is SGDLS and CDR2 is YYNGEE. The CDR3 DNA sequence: TGTGCCAGCAGCGTAGTAGATAGCGGGGGTGCCCCGCAGTATTTT. Amino acids: CASSVVDSGGAPQYF.

A word on this clone: Distinct nucleotide sequences in the sample also encode this CDR3. This chain connects TRBV19 to TRBJ2-2; no clear D. The germline V and J ends were trimmed by 3 bases and 5 bases, with 4 bases remaining between them. The CDR3 totals 12 residues. CDR1 is LNHDA and CDR2 is SQIVND in the germline V gene (reference sequence). Here the CDR3 reads CASSIGTGELFF. The CDR3 nucleotides read TGTGCCAGTAGTATCGGGACCGGGGAGCTGTTTTTT.

V usage is TRBV4-1 and J usage is TRBJ2-7; 11 bases line up with TRBD2. Germline V gene sequence: CDR1 MGHRA, CDR2 YSYEKL. Unmatched junction bases numbered 8, after V lost 6 bases and J lost 1 base. This CDR3 comprises 16 residues. The CDR3 loop is CASRLDGTSGSYEQYF. Here the CDR3 DNA reads TGCGCCAGCAGGCTTGACGGGACTAGCGGTTCCTACGAGCAGTACTTC.

The chain links TRBV30 to TRBJ2-7; 10 bases align to TRBD1. Germline V lookup: CDR1 GTSNPN, CDR2 SVGIG (reference sequence). The junction had 7 bases not matched to a gene; V was cut back by 2 bases and J by 3 bases. This CDR3 is 15 amino acids long. The CDR3 loop reads CAWSSPGTGVYEQYF. The DNA for the CDR3 is TGTGCCTGGAGTTCACCCGGGACAGGGGTCTACGAGCAGTACTTC.

A word on this clone: Other DNA sequences within the sample encode an identical CDR3. The chain joins TRBV7-2 to TRBJ1-4; tentatively, D is TRBD1 (6 bases). The CDR3 covers 14 residues. Trimming took off 5 bases at V and 8 bases at J, with 15 bases between the two ends. Germline CDR1 reads SGHTA; CDR2 reads FQGNSA. The CDR3 sequence: CASSLGGAGEKLFF. The DNA for the CDR3 is TGTGCCAGCAGCCTAGGGGGGGCTGGAGAAAAACTGTTTTTT.

The V and J genes are TRBV19 and TRBJ2-7; no definite D call. With 6 bases removed from V and 3 bases from J, the gap between germline ends came to 15 bases. This CDR3 spans 14 amino acids. The germline V gene encodes CDR1 LNHDA and CDR2 SQIVND (reference sequence). CDR3 residues: CASSIKPGHYEQYF. CDR3 DNA: TGTGCCAGTAGCATCAAGCCGGGCCACTACGAGCAGTACTTC.

The rearrangement joins TRBV9 to TRBJ1-2; a possible D gene is TRBD1 (5 bases). V was clipped by 4 bases and J by 2 bases, with 12 bases between them. Looked up from germline, CDR1 is SGDLS and CDR2 is YYNGEE. There are 14 residues in the CDR3. The CDR3 here is CASSKGTENYGYTF. CDR3 bases: TGTGCCAGCAGCAAAGGGACGGAAAACTATGGCTACACCTTC.

The chain couples TRBV5-1 to TRBJ1-6; D may be TRBD1 (6 bases). Germline V gene sequence: CDR1 SGHRS, CDR2 YFSETQ. The CDR3 is 16 residues long. Trimming cost V 4 bases and J 4 bases, with 15 bases left between them. CDR3 protein: CASSRLGQLYNSPLHF. The CDR3, as DNA: TGCGCCAGCAGCCGGCTAGGACAGCTATATAATTCACCCCTCCACTTT. Based on the CDR3 plus reference TRBV5-1 and TRBJ1-6, the full variable domain is KAGVTQTPRYLIKTRGQQVTLSCSPISGHRSVSWYQQTPGQGLQFLFEYFSETQRNKGNFPGRFSGRQFSNSRSEMNVSTLELGDSALYLCASSRLGQLYNSPLHFGNGTRLTVT.

J is TRBJ2-7 and V is TRBV6-6; 9 bases fit TRBD1. V dropped 5 bases and J dropped 3; count of bases not matched to a gene: 8. The germline V gene has CDR1 MNHNY and CDR2 SVGAGI (reference sequence). The CDR3 has 15 residues. As DNA, the CDR3 is TGTGCCAGCAGTGCGGCAGACAGGGGGGGCTACGAGCAGTACTTC. It encodes CASSAADRGGYEQYF.

V gene TRBV6-5 combines with J gene TRBJ2-2; 10 bases agree with TRBD2. Germline trimming cut 2 bases from V and 8 bases from J; bases unmatched to any gene: 8. The CDR3 totals 16 residues. CDR1 and CDR2 (germline): MNHEY, SVGAGI. CDR3 nucleotides: TGTGCCAGCAGTTACAATCGTCTAGCGGGAGCTGGGGAGCTGTTTTTT. Protein: CASSYNRLAGAGELFF.

The chain joins TRBV2 to TRBJ2-1; D not certain. With 5 bases removed from V and 7 bases from J, the gap between germline ends came to 15 bases. Germline CDR1 SNHLY, CDR2 FYNNEI. This CDR3 is built from 14 residues. The chain's CDR3 is CASSPLSNRNEQFF. The CDR3 DNA follows: TGTGCCAGCAGTCCGCTTTCCAATCGGAATGAGCAGTTCTTC.

This sequence joins TRBV27 and TRBJ2-2; 8 bases align to TRBD1. The germline V gene encodes CDR1 MNHEY and CDR2 SMNVEV (reference sequence). The CDR3 has 15 residues. Losses at the gene ends were 2 bases for V and 7 bases for J; bases not matched to a gene: 6. CDR3 in amino acids: CASSLRQGSYGELFF. In DNA, the CDR3 is TGTGCCAGCAGTTTAAGACAGGGGAGTTACGGGGAGCTGTTTTTT.